In its sample, the clone carrying this T cell receptor (beta chain) was seen a few times. What it binds is not known. The data were obtained in a study of CD8 T cells in ankylosing spondylitis. General study results and limits: Characteristic of ankylosing spondylitis blood, it appeared, was a TCR beta motif comprising fewer than 10 highly homologous variants. Reactive arthritis synovial fluid and blood were previously reported to contain some motif variants.

Each TCR beta library was made by quantitative 5'-RACE that incorporated molecular barcodes. TCRdb called the 5' RACE reads again in MiXCR, with one record for every CDR3 protein. The table has a few hundred thousand distinct CDR3 sequences, roughly 17% seen once. This CDR3 has 14 amino acids. V gave up 5 bases and J gave up 8 bases; unmatched junction bases: 9. The V gene's germline CDR1 is MNHNS and CDR2 SASEGT. The sequence came from a male donor with ankylosing spondylitis. Sequenced sample: blood, either unsorted or a sorted T cell fraction (not recorded which). The chain couples TRBV6-1 to TRBJ2-4; 7 bases are a match to TRBD1. The CDR3 DNA follows: TGTGCCAGCAGTCGAAGACAGGGAGAGGACATTCAGTACTTC. Translating it yields CASSRRQGEDIQYF.